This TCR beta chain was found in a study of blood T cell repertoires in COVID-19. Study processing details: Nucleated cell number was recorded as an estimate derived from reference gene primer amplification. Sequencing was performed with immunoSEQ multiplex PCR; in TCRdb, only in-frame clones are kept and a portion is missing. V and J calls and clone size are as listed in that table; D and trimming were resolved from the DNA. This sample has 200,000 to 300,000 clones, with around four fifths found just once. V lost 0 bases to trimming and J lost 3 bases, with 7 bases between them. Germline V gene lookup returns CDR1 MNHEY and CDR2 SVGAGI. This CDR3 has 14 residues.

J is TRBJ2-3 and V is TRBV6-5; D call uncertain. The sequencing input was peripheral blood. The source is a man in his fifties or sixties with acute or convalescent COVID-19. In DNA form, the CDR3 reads TGTGCCAGCAGTTACTCGTACGGGACAGATACGCAGTATTTT. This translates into CASSYSYGTDTQYF.